This entry concerns a single T cell receptor beta chain. PCR involved 60 Vbeta and 13 Jbeta primers. The data were produced by immunoSEQ multiplex PCR, yet TCRdb's version contains in-frame clones alone and is incomplete. The sample includes about 88,000 clones, 60% to 85% of them seen just once. This specimen belongs to a study of cytomegalovirus exposure and HLA in healthy donors. Germline values: CDR1 KGHSH, CDR2 LQKENI. The V end was cut by 1 base, the J end by 5 bases, with 8 bases between. There are 13 residues in the CDR3. The specimen was PBMCs. The TCR sequence derives from a woman aged 35 to 49 in good health and CMV-seronegative. J is TRBJ1-1 and V is TRBV18; D is ambiguous. The CDR3 coding sequence is TGTGCCAGCTCACCACTCCGGGATACTGAAGCTTTCTTT. Encoded protein: CASSPLRDTEAFF.